A single sample is the source of the 19 T cell receptor beta chains below, sequenced in a study of CD8+ T cells in alopecia areata (dated by TCRdb to the late 2010s). Library creation used the immunoSEQ multiplex PCR assay. To provide template for TCR sequencing, every sample had RNA extracted and reverse transcribed into cDNA. As stored in TCRdb, this immuneACCESS dataset retains in-frame rearrangements with V and J assigned. A fraction of the clones does not appear; measured against another copy, unresolved V genes explain less than half of the discrepancy, and the remainder lacks a known reason. Recorded for this sample are 100,000 to 150,000 clones; 47% of them occurred a single time. About 10% of the sample belongs to the ten largest clones. Source material: NKG2D-low CD8+ T cells sorted from blood. The cell subset or site label on this specimen signifies: sorted CD8+ NKG2D-low blood T cells. The receptors were gathered from a human donor with alopecia areata.

This clone was seen more than once but under ten times. The rearrangement joins TRBV14 to TRBJ1-1; TRBD1 matches at 9 bases. CDR1 SGHDN and CDR2 FVKESK come from the germline V gene. The CDR3 is made up of 13 amino acids. Trimming took 1 base from V and 7 from J; bases not matched to a gene: 1. The CDR3 region is CASSQVGQGEAFF. For the CDR3, the DNA is TGTGCCAGCAGCCAAGTGGGACAGGGTGAAGCTTTCTTT.

The V call is TRBV5-6, the J call TRBJ2-7; 7 nucleotides match TRBD1. The CDR3 has 13 residues. Germline CDR1 is SGHDT and CDR2 is YYEEEE. Trimming removed 3 bases from V and 2 bases from J; junction bases left unmatched: 2. CDR3 residues: CASSWGTAYEQYF. CDR3 sequence (DNA): TGTGCCAGCAGCTGGGGGACAGCCTACGAGCAGTACTTC.

This clone was found a few times. The gene calls are TRBV7-2 and TRBJ2-7; weak D call: TRBD1 (5 bases). Trimming stripped 5 bases from V and 5 bases from J, with 7 bases between. Looked up from germline, CDR1 is SGHTA and CDR2 is FQGNSA. This CDR3 region has 11 residues. CDR3 amino acids: CASSPRDEQYF. The CDR3 region has the DNA TGTGCCAGCAGCCCCAGGGACGAGCAGTACTTC.

The chain has TRBV5-1 and TRBJ1-5; D unresolved. V dropped 4 bases and J dropped 0 bases, with 5 bases sitting between them. The CDR3 runs 13 residues. Per the germline V gene, CDR1 is SGHRS and CDR2 is YFSETQ. CDR3 bases: TGCGCCAGCAGCGACGATAGCAATCAGCCCCAGCATTTT. It codes for CASSDDSNQPQHF.

This chain uses TRBV29-1 with TRBJ1-2; D possibly corresponds to TRBD1 (6 bases). The CDR3 has 14 residues. Trimming removed 4 bases from V and 4 bases from J, with 16 bases in between. The germline V gene has CDR1 SQVTM and CDR2 ANQGSEA. This CDR3 reads CSVGLGGSFYGYTF. The CDR3 nucleotides are TGCAGCGTTGGTCTGGGGGGCTCCTTCTATGGCTACACCTTC.

CDR3 DNA: TGCAGCGTTCTGCGTGGGTACGAGCAGTACTTC. Translating gives CSVLRGYEQYF. The gene calls are TRBV29-1 and TRBJ2-5; D ambiguous. The DNA end favors TRBJ2-7, so the J call may be wrong. This CDR3 has 11 amino acids. Germline-derived CDR1 and CDR2 are SQVTM and ANQGSEA.

The rearrangement uses TRBV6-5 and TRBJ1-2, with 8 nucleotides matching TRBD1. There are 15 residues in the CDR3. Looked up from germline, CDR1 is MNHEY and CDR2 is SVGAGI. V dropped 0 bases and J dropped 6; count of bases not matched to a gene: 6. CDR3 nucleotide sequence: TGTGCCAGCAGTTACTCGCCGGACAGGGTAGATGGCTACACCTTC. This codes for CASSYSPDRVDGYTF.

V gene TRBV27 combines with J gene TRBJ2-3; D might be TRBD1 (5 bases). V lost 4 bases and J lost 1, with 12 bases in between. The CDR3 spans 15 residues. Germline loops: CDR1 MNHEY, CDR2 SMNVEV (reference sequence). The chain's CDR3 is CASSSGEGGTDTQYF. The CDR3 coding sequence is TGTGCCAGCAGTTCTGGAGAAGGGGGCACAGATACGCAGTATTTT.

This clone came up once. The chain couples TRBV27 to TRBJ1-1; D gene ambiguous. The germline V gene encodes CDR1 MNHEY and CDR2 SMNVEV (reference sequence). The CDR3 contains 11 residues. Trimming took off 8 bases at V and 10 bases at J, with 14 bases between the two ends. CDR3 amino acids: CASFTALGAFF. CDR3 bases: TGTGCCAGCTTTACGGCGCTGGGAGCTTTCTTT.

V gene TRBV7-9 combines with J gene TRBJ1-1; D uncertain. Germline CDR1 SEHNR, CDR2 FQNEAQ (reference sequence). Trimming removed 3 bases at V and 6 bases at J, with 8 bases between. The CDR3 runs 12 residues. The CDR3 DNA is TGTGCCAGCAGCTTCGGTAACGCTGAAGCTTTCTTT. It encodes CASSFGNAEAFF.

The chain combines TRBV29-1 with TRBJ2-7; perhaps TRBD2 as D (6 bases). CDR3 length: 13 residues. V dropped 6 bases and J dropped 5 bases, with 17 bases sitting between them. CDR1 and CDR2 from the germline V gene are SQVTM and ANQGSEA. This CDR3 reads CSVFAGPYNEQYF. The CDR3, as DNA: TGCAGCGTGTTCGCGGGACCCTACAACGAGCAGTACTTC.

The chain links TRBV7-9 to TRBJ2-2; D is possibly TRBD1 or TRBD2 (5 bases each). The CDR3 loop spans 12 amino acids. Germline values: CDR1 SEHNR, CDR2 FQNEAQ (reference sequence). The V and J ends lost 6 bases and 4 bases respectively, with 6 bases between them. This CDR3 is CASRGVTGELFF. DNA for the CDR3: TGTGCCAGCAGGGGGGTCACCGGGGAGCTGTTTTTT.

This clone was seen a few times. The gene calls are TRBV29-1 and TRBJ2-7; 9 positions agree with TRBD1. This CDR3 is built from 13 residues. Germline values: CDR1 SQVTM, CDR2 ANQGSEA. V dropped 6 bases and J dropped 4; count of bases not matched to a gene: 7. This CDR3 reads CSVLGTGQYEQYF. CDR3 coding DNA: TGCAGCGTCCTAGGGACAGGGCAATACGAGCAGTACTTC.

This clone turned up a few times. The gene calls are TRBV28 and TRBJ2-6; D could derive from TRBD1 or TRBD2 (5 bases each). The CDR3 is made up of 16 amino acids. CDR1 and CDR2 from the germline V gene are MDHEN and SYDVKM. Trimming took off 3 bases at V and 1 base at J, with 10 bases between the two ends. DNA for the CDR3: TGTGCCAGCAGTTTGAGGGGCGCTTCTGGGGCCAACGTCCTGACTTTC. It codes for CASSLRGASGANVLTF.

The chain is built from TRBV2 and TRBJ2-5; tentatively, D is TRBD2 (6 bases). V was trimmed by 7 bases and J by 6 bases, leaving 12 bases between them. The length of the CDR3 is 12 residues. Germline V gives CDR1 SNHLY, CDR2 FYNNEI. Here the CDR3 DNA reads TGTGCCAGCATGAGCGGGCGACAGACCCAGTACTTC. Encoded protein: CASMSGRQTQYF.

This clone was seen a handful of times. The chain employs TRBV28 and TRBJ2-7; D is ambiguous. The V gene lost 5 bases and the J gene lost 3 bases, with 11 bases spanning the gap. CDR1 and CDR2 (germline): MDHEN, SYDVKM. The CDR3 sequence is 13 residues long. The chain's CDR3 is CASSGGSGYEQYF. DNA for the CDR3: TGTGCCAGCAGTGGTGGTTCGGGCTACGAGCAGTACTTC.

This clone has a handful of counts. The chain combines TRBV28 with TRBJ2-2, with D unclear. CDR1 is MDHEN, CDR2 SYDVKM, per germline. V shed 6 bases and J shed 3 bases, with 11 bases lying between them. The CDR3 consists of 14 residues. DNA of the CDR3: TGTGCCAGCAGCTCCCGTGATCACACCGGGGAGCTGTTTTTT. Its protein is CASSSRDHTGELFF. Using reference TRBV28 and TRBJ2-2 for the parts outside the CDR3, the full variable domain is DVKVTQSSRYLVKRTGEKVFLECVQDMDHENMFWYRQDPGLGLRLIYFSYDVKMKEKGDIPEGYSVSREKKERFSLILESASTNQTSMYLCASSSRDHTGELFFGEGSRLTVL.

This chain joins TRBV29-1 and TRBJ2-1; D perhaps matches TRBD2 (5 bases). The CDR3 sequence is 13 residues long. Trimming shortened V by 3 bases and J by 5 bases, and 11 bases separated the two germline ends. Germline V lookup: CDR1 SQVTM, CDR2 ANQGSEA. CDR3: CSVDYGENNEQFF. CDR3 bases: TGCAGCGTTGACTACGGGGAGAACAATGAGCAGTTCTTC.

This chain uses TRBV19 with TRBJ2-5, with unresolved D. V was trimmed by 3 bases and J by 4 bases, leaving 9 bases between them. CDR1 and CDR2 from the germline V gene are LNHDA and SQIVND (reference sequence). The CDR3 consists of 13 residues. The CDR3, as DNA: TGTGCCAGTAGTATGTCTTCCCCAGAGACCCAGTACTTC. It codes for CASSMSSPETQYF.